Reported below is one TCR beta chain. Its antigen is not identified. This entry comes from a study of PD-1 blockade in classical Hodgkin lymphoma. Study-level background: Nivolumab dosed at 3 mg/kg went to patients intravenously every 2 weeks.

Specified time point: cycle 4 day 1 (C4D1), after 5 to 7 weeks of nivolumab. The patients all showed relapse after autologous stem cell transplantation, while their brentuximab vedotin exposure varied. Thawed PBMCs were the source of CD4+ T cells, purified by magnetic negative selection. The length of the CDR3 is 14 residues. The germline gives CDR1 MGHRA, CDR2 YSYEKL. Trimming took 3 bases from V and 3 from J; bases not matched to a gene: 4. Clones were read by immunoSEQ multiplex PCR, and TCRdb kept only the in-frame ones, dropping some. The top ten clones hold about 0.93% of a sample with about 13,000 clones, roughly 80% of them seen once. Regarding the study as a whole: The baseline diversity of complete responders showed similarity to that of newly diagnosed patients.

V and J are TRBV4-1 and TRBJ1-2, with 7 bases matching TRBD1. The TCR was taken from a human donor with classical Hodgkin lymphoma. Sequencing used CD4+ T cells from blood, obtained before the fourth cycle of nivolumab. The CDR3 sequence is CASSQTGKDYGYTF. CDR3 DNA sequence: TGCGCCAGCAGCCAGACAGGGAAAGACTATGGCTACACCTTC.